The entry that follows covers one T cell receptor beta chain sequence. PCR primers comprised 60 Vbeta and 13 Jbeta primers. Profiled with immunoSEQ multiplex PCR; TCRdb holds only in-frame clones, not every one. The data show under 150,000 clones, with around 75% seen just once and about 3% held by the top ten. The V gene's germline CDR1 is SQVTM and CDR2 ANQGSEA. Trimming cost V 2 bases and J 2 bases; bases outside gene matches: 5. This CDR3 is 14 amino acids long. The data stem from a study of cytomegalovirus exposure and HLA in healthy donors. The chain is built from TRBV29-1 and TRBJ2-7, with 8 bases identical to TRBD1. The sequenced sample consisted of PBMCs. The clonotype was recovered from a man aged 25 to 45 in good health and CMV-seronegative. Written as DNA, the CDR3 is TGCAGCGTTGAAACAGGGGGAAAAGCCTACGAGCAGTACTTC. Translating it yields CSVETGGKAYEQYF.